One TCR beta chain is described in this entry. Clones were sequenced by immunoSEQ multiplex PCR, and TCRdb holds only the in-frame ones, with some missing. The data hold 95,000 to 150,000 clones, with about 88% observed a single time. The sample is drawn from a study of T cell responses to AZD1222 COVID-19 vaccine. Germline-derived CDR1 and CDR2 are MDHEN and SYDVKM. Trimming removed 4 bases from V and 2 bases from J, with 18 bases in between. The CDR3 spans 17 residues. The clonotype comes from an adult in good health. The V and J genes are TRBV28 and TRBJ1-3, with D possibly being TRBD1 (6 bases). The sample consisted of peripheral blood, taken on day 0 of AZD1222 vaccination. CDR3 sequence: CASSSLSMGATGNTIYF. CDR3 DNA: TGTGCCAGCAGTTCCCTTTCCATGGGGGCGACTGGAAACACCATATATTTT.